Listed below are T cell receptor beta chains from one sample, sequenced in a study of Ad26.COV2.S vaccination and SARS-CoV-2 variants. Profiled with immunoSEQ multiplex PCR; TCRdb holds only in-frame clones, not every one. The table shows about 400,000 clones, with approximately 90% occurring only once. The source material was peripheral blood, sampled in a trial of Ad26.COV2.S vaccine versus placebo. These receptors were obtained from a person between 18 and 65 years old who received the Ad26.COV2.S COVID-19 vaccine or a placebo. Each CDR3 is given with its conserved first and last residue. The order of the fields is clone size, D gene, J gene, V gene, CDR3 DNA, CDR3 protein. The D gene is left open where the match is weak. Clone sizes are given selectively: once, few, many, or a class where the clone is expanded.

>NA|NA|TRBJ1-5|TRBV27
TGTGCCAGCAGTACCGCAACCGCTCAGCCCCAGCATTTT
CASSTATAQPQHF
>NA|NA|TRBJ1-5|TRBV4-3
TGCGCCAGCAGCCAAGGGACAGAATATAGCAATCAGCCCCAGCATTTT
CASSQGTEYSNQPQHF
>once|NA|TRBJ2-1|TRBV2
TGTGCCAGCAGTGGGGTCCGACAGCTACAGGGAAATGAGCAGTTCTTC
CASSGVRQLQGNEQFF
>NA|NA|TRBJ1-1|TRBV6-1
TGTGCCAGCAGTGAAGTGCGGACCGAAGCTTTCTTT
CASSEVRTEAFF
>NA|NA|TRBJ1-3|TRBV7-2
TGTGCCAGCAGTTCCGCAGGGGCTGGAAACACCATATATTTT
CASSSAGAGNTIYF
>NA|NA|TRBJ1-5|TRBV12-3/TRBV12-4
TGTGCCAGCAGAGAGGTTGCCAATCAGCCCCAGCATTTT
CASREVANQPQHF
>NA|NA|TRBJ1-4|TRBV19
TGTGCCAGTAGTATGGTGGGGCAGGGTTATGAAAAACTGTTTTTT
CASSMVGQGYEKLFF
>NA|NA|TRBJ2-6|TRBV27
TGTGCCAGCAGTTTACGGGGATCCGGGGCCAACGTCCTGACTTTC
CASSLRGSGANVLTF
>NA|NA|TRBJ2-2|TRBV30
TGTGCCTGGAAAGGGGCGCGAAGGACCGGGGAGCTGTTTTTT
CAWKGARRTGELFF
>NA|NA|TRBJ1-6|TRBV6-2/TRBV6-3
TGTGCCAGCAGTTACAGACAGGCTTATAATTCACCCCTCCACTTT
CASSYRQAYNSPLHF
>NA|NA|TRBJ1-2|TRBV5-4
TGTGCCAGCAGCTTGGGGGGCGCAAACTATGGCTACACCTTC
CASSLGGANYGYTF
>NA|NA|TRBJ2-1|TRBV10-2
TGCGCCAGCAGCCCAAGGCGGTACAATGAGCAGTTCTTC
CASSPRRYNEQFF
>NA|TRBD2|TRBJ2-7|TRBV3-1/TRBV3-2
TGTGCCAGCAGCCCCCACCGAGCGGGGGGGTTTTACGAGCAGTACTTC
CASSPHRAGGFYEQYF
>NA|NA|TRBJ2-3|TRBV3-1/TRBV3-2
TGTGCCAGCAGCCCTGGGGACAGCACAGATACGCAGTATTTT
CASSPGDSTDTQYF
>NA|NA|TRBJ1-1|TRBV6-5
TGTGCCAGCACCCCGTACAGGGTCGACGCACCCGAAGCTTTCTTT
CASTPYRVDAPEAFF
>NA|NA|TRBJ1-4|TRBV19
TGTGCCAGTAGTATATTCAGGGAGCCAACTAATGAAAAACTGTTTTTT
CASSIFREPTNEKLFF
>NA|NA|TRBJ2-1|TRBV6-5
TGTGCCAGCAGGGCTGTTTTATACTCCTACAATGAGCAGTTCTTC
CASRAVLYSYNEQFF
>NA|TRBD1|TRBJ2-1|TRBV7-2
TGTGCCAGCACTAACCTCCGGGACAGATCCTACAATGAGCAGTTCTTC
CASTNLRDRSYNEQFF
>NA|NA|TRBJ2-7|TRBV15
TGTGCCACCAGCAGAGTTTCGACAGAACCTCAGCAGTACTTC
CATSRVSTEPQQYF
>NA|TRBD2|TRBJ2-2|TRBV2
TGTGCCAGCAGCGTGACTAGCGGGGGGCTTAACACCGGGGAGCTGTTTTTT
CASSVTSGGLNTGELFF
>NA|TRBD1|TRBJ2-7|TRBV18
TGTGCCAGCTCCCCCGGGACAGGGGGTTTGGTTTCCTACTACGAGCAGTACTTC
CASSPGTGGLVSYYEQYF
>NA|TRBD2|TRBJ2-2|TRBV5-1
TGCGCCAGCAGCTCTGACATAGCGGGGGCGTGGAACACCGGGGAGCTGTTTTTT
CASSSDIAGAWNTGELFF
>NA|TRBD2|TRBJ2-1|TRBV5-5
TGTGCCAGCAGTGCACCGGGACTAGCGGATTACAATGAGCAGTTCTTC
CASSAPGLADYNEQFF
>NA|NA|TRBJ2-7|TRBV6-6
TGTGCCAGCAGGGCCCGGGACTGGTCCTACGAGCAGTACTTC
CASRARDWSYEQYF
>NA|NA|TRBJ1-1|TRBV5-4
TGTGCCAGCAGCCCCTCATGGGGAGGGATGAACACTGAAGCTTTCTTT
CASSPSWGGMNTEAFF
>NA|TRBD1|TRBJ2-7|TRBV10-3
TGTGCCATCAGTGAACCGGGACAGGGTCGCTCCTACGAGCAGTACTTC
CAISEPGQGRSYEQYF
>NA|TRBD1|TRBJ1-4|TRBV2
TGTGCCAGCAGTGTTCAGAAGGACAGGGCCTCTGGAGGAGACGAAAAACTGTTTTTT
CASSVQKDRASGGDEKLFF
>NA|TRBD2|TRBJ2-2|TRBV6-4
TGTGCCAGCAGTGTAGGTCCGGGACTAGCGGGGGGCCTGAACACCGGGGAGCTGTTTTTT
CASSVGPGLAGGLNTGELFF
>NA|NA|TRBJ1-1|TRBV7-9
TGTGCCAGCACCCAACGGGGGGCGCGGACTGAAGCTTTCTTT
CASTQRGARTEAFF
>NA|NA|TRBJ2-1|TRBV4-1
TGCGCCAGCAGCCAAGACCCCCGGGCCCGGGTCAATGAGCAGTTCTTC
CASSQDPRARVNEQFF
>NA|TRBD1|TRBJ2-4|TRBV11-2
TGTGCCAGCACCACGCCGGGACAGGGAGGGTTAGGGGCCAAAAACATTCAGTACTTC
CASTTPGQGGLGAKNIQYF
>NA|NA|TRBJ2-4|TRBV28
TGTGCCAGCAGTTTTGACCCCGCTGGGGACATTCAGTACTTC
CASSFDPAGDIQYF
>NA|NA|TRBJ2-3|TRBV20-1
TGCAGTGCTAGTAGGGGGGGCCCGGATACGCAGTATTTT
CSASRGGPDTQYF
>NA|NA|TRBJ2-3|TRBV27
TGTGCCAGCAGTTTATCTGGCGTTCCCCGGGGAGATACGCAGTATTTT
CASSLSGVPRGDTQYF
>NA|TRBD2|TRBJ2-3|TRBV27
TGTGCCAGCAGTCCGGCGGGGGTGGGAACAGATACGCAGTATTTT
CASSPAGVGTDTQYF
>NA|NA|TRBJ1-5|TRBV5-1
TGCGCCAGCAGCTTCGGGGTGGATCAGCCCCAGCATTTT
CASSFGVDQPQHF
>NA|TRBD1|TRBJ1-4|TRBV7-9
TGTGCCAGCAGCATGACAGGGGGCGCTAATGAAAAACTGTTTTTT
CASSMTGGANEKLFF
>NA|TRBD1|TRBJ2-3|TRBV30
TGTGCCTGGAGTGCTACAGGGGCTAGCACAGATACGCAGTATTTT
CAWSATGASTDTQYF
>NA|NA|TRBJ2-3|TRBV19
TGTGCCAGTAGTACCCCAGACAGTTACACAGATACGCAGTATTTT
CASSTPDSYTDTQYF
>NA|NA|TRBJ2-3|TRBV7-2
TGTGCCAGCAGCTTAGTAGGCGCTGACACAGATACGCAGTATTTT
CASSLVGADTDTQYF
>few|NA|TRBJ2-7|TRBV6-1
TGTGCCAGCAGTGATGTGGGGACAAGCTCCTACGAGCAGTACTTC
CASSDVGTSSYEQYF
>NA|NA|TRBJ2-1|TRBV19
TGTGCCAGTAGTTCCGGGACAAGGGAGCAGTTCTTC
CASSSGTREQFF
>NA|NA|TRBJ1-2|TRBV2
TGTGCCAGCATTGGATCCTCCCAGGGCTATGGCTACACCTTC
CASIGSSQGYGYTF
>many|TRBD1|TRBJ2-7|TRBV7-9
TGTGCCAGCAGCCCGACAGGGTTCCGCTACGAGCAGTACTTC
CASSPTGFRYEQYF
>NA|TRBD1|TRBJ1-2|TRBV29-1
TGCAGCGTTGGAGGACAGGGAAACTATGGCTACACCTTC
CSVGGQGNYGYTF
>once|NA|TRBJ1-6|TRBV6-1
TGTGCCAGCAGTGAACGCCAGAATAATTCACCCCTCCACTTT
CASSERQNNSPLHF
>few|TRBD1|TRBJ2-7|TRBV18
TGTGCCAGCTCACCAACGGACAGGGGAATAGCCTACGAGCAGTACTTC
CASSPTDRGIAYEQYF
>NA|NA|TRBJ2-6|TRBV3-1/TRBV3-2
TGTGCCAGCAGCCAAGATGCGGGGACTGGGGCCAACGTCCTGACTTTC
CASSQDAGTGANVLTF
>once|NA|TRBJ1-1|TRBV11-2
TGTGCCAGCAGCCGTACGGTCGACAGACAAGGCACTGAAGCTTTCTTT
CASSRTVDRQGTEAFF
>NA|NA|TRBJ2-2|TRBV4-1
TGCGCCAGCAGCCAGGGTCATGGTGGGCCCGGGGAGCTGTTTTTT
CASSQGHGGPGELFF
>NA|NA|TRBJ1-4|TRBV7-2
TGTGCCAGCAGCTCGGGGGCCTTTTATGAAAAACTGTTTTTT
CASSSGAFYEKLFF